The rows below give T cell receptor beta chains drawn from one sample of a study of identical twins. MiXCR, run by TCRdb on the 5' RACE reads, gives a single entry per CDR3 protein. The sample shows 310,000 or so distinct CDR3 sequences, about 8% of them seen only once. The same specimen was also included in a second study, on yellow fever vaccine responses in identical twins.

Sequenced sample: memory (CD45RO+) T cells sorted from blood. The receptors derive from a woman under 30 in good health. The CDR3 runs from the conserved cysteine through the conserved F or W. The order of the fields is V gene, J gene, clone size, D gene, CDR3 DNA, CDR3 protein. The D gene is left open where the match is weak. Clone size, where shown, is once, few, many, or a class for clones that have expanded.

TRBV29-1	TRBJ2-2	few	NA	TGCAGCGTTGAAGATCTTACCTATAGTTACACCGGGGAGCGGTTTTTT	CSVEDLTYSYTGERFF
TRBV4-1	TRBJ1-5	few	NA	TGCGCCAGCAGCCCAGGGGCCGGGCTTGCTCAGCCCCAGCATTTT	CASSPGAGLAQPQHF
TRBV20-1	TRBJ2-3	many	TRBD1	TGCAGTGCTAGAGTATGGGGACAGGGGAGCACAGATACGCAGTATTTT	CSARVWGQGSTDTQYF
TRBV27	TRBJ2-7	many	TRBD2	TGTGCCAGCACCCCCGGAATAGCGGGAGCCCTAGTCTACGAGCAGTACTTC	CASTPGIAGALVYEQYF
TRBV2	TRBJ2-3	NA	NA	TGTGCCAGCAGACAACAGGACGGTCCGCTAGATACGCAGTATTTT	CASRQQDGPLDTQYF
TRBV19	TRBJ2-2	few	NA	TGTGCCAGTAGTATATCTCGGTCTTGGGGGACCGGGGAGCTGTTTTTT	CASSISRSWGTGELFF
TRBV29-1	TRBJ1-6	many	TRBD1	TGCAGCGTCCGACAGGGGGATTCACCCCTCCACTTT	CSVRQGDSPLHF
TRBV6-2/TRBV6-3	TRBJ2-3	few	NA	TGTGCCAGCAGTTCTGGGGGCCCCGTGTCTCTGCCGAATTTT	CASSSGGPVSLPNF
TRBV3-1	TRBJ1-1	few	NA	TGTGCCAGCAGCCAAAGGCAAGGACAGAACACTGAAGCTTTCTTT	CASSQRQGQNTEAFF
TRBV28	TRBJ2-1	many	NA	TGTGCCAGCAGTCTTACTAGCTTCAGCGGCTCAGGGACCAATGAGCAGTTCTTC	CASSLTSFSGSGTNEQFF
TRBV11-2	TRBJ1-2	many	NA	TGTGCCAGCAGCCAGGGGACGTCTAACTATGGCTACACCTTC	CASSQGTSNYGYTF
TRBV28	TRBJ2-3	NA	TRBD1	TGTGCCAGCAGAAACAGGGGGCGCACAGATACGCAGTATTTT	CASRNRGRTDTQYF
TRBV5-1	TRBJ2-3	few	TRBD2	TGCGCCAGCAGCTCTCTAGCGGGAGGTGGCACAGATACGCAGTATTTT	CASSSLAGGGTDTQYF
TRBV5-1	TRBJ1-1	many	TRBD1	TGCGCCAGCACGAAGACAGGGATGAACACTGAAGCTTTCTTT	CASTKTGMNTEAFF
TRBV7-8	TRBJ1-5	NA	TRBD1	TGTGCCAGCAGCTTAGCCCCATCCGGGGACAGGTTCGGCAATCAGCCCCAGCATTTT	CASSLAPSGDRFGNQPQHF
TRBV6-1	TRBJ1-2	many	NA	TGTGCCAGCAGTGAACAACAGGGCTATGGCTACACCTTC	CASSEQQGYGYTF
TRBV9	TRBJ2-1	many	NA	TGTGCCAGCAGTGAGGGTGCTATCTCCTACAATGAGCAGTTCTTC	CASSEGAISYNEQFF
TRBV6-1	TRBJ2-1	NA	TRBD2	TGTGCCAGCAGCGGAGCTAGCGGTCACAATGAGCAGTTCTTC	CASSGASGHNEQFF
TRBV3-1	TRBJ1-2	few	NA	TGTGCCAGCAGCCAAGGGGCGGTCGGCAGGGACTATGGCTACACCTTC	CASSQGAVGRDYGYTF
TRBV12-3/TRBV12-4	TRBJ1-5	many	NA	TGTGCCAGCAGTTTAGGGGACGTAGGAATCAATCAGCCCCAGCATTTT	CASSLGDVGINQPQHF
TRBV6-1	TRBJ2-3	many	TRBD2	TGTGCCAGCAGTGAAAGGCCCAGCGGGAGACGAGATACGCAGTATTTT	CASSERPSGRRDTQYF
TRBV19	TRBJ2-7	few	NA	TGTGCCAGTAGTCTTGGGGGGCAGGGCTACGAGCAGTACTTC	CASSLGGQGYEQYF
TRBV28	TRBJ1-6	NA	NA	TGTGCCAGCAGCAATTGGAGGGCCCCTTATAATTCACCCCTCCACTTT	CASSNWRAPYNSPLHF
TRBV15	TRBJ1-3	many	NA	TGTGCCACCAGCAGAGAGGCAGGGATTTTACGAAACACCATATATTTT	CATSREAGILRNTIYF
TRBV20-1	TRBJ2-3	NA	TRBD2	TGCAGTGCTCAACTTAGCGGGAAGAGCACAGATACGCAGTATTTT	CSAQLSGKSTDTQYF
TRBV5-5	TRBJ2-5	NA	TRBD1	TGTGCCAGCAGCTGGACAGGGTTGGAGACCCAGTACTTC	CASSWTGLETQYF
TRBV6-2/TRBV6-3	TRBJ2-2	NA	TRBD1	TGTGCCAGCAGAAGTGGGACAGGGAGTTATTTCGCGAACACCGGGGAGCTGTTTTTT	CASRSGTGSYFANTGELFF
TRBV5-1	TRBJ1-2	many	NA	TGCGCCAGCAGCTCCTCTGGGGGTTTGGACAGTGATATCTATGGCTACACCTTC	CASSSSGGLDSDIYGYTF
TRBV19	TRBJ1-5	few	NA	TGTGCCAGTAGTGCGGAACTGAATAGCAATCAGCCCCAGCATTTT	CASSAELNSNQPQHF
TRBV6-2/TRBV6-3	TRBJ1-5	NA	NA	TGTGCCAGCAGTTACGGGTCAGCTCAGGAGCCCCAGCATTTT	CASSYGSAQEPQHF
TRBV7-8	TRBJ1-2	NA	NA	TGTGCCAGCAGCTTATCAGCTGGGTTCGGGGCCTATGGCTACACCTTC	CASSLSAGFGAYGYTF
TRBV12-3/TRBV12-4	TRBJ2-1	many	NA	TGTGCCAGCAGTGATGGTCCAGGGGGAGGAAATGAGCAGTTCTTC	CASSDGPGGGNEQFF
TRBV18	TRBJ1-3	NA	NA	TGTGCCAGCTCACCAGACCAGTTTGGCACCATATATTTT	CASSPDQFGTIYF
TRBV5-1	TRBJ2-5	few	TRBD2	TGCGCCAGCAGCTTGGAAGGTAGCGGGAGTGGTTGGGAGACCCAGTACTTC	CASSLEGSGSGWETQYF
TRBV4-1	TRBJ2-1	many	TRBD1	TGCGCCAGCAGCCTCAGTCCCGGGACAGGGGATAGGACTGAGCAGTTCTTC	CASSLSPGTGDRTEQFF
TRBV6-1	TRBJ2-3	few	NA	TGTGCCAGCAGTGAAAGGGGCGGAAGCACAGATACGCAGTATTTT	CASSERGGSTDTQYF
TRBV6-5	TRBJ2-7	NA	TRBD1	TGTGCCAGCAGTTACGGACAGGCGAGCTCCTACGAGCAGTACTTC	CASSYGQASSYEQYF